The present T cell receptor beta chain was sequenced within a study of early T cells in non-severe SARS-CoV-2 infection (dated by TCRdb to the early 2020s). About the study as a whole: Because TCR sequencing relied on bulk RNA taken from unsorted whole blood, pairing of alpha and beta chains was not possible. Paper-wide results and their limitations: Matching against VDJdb was skewed toward anti-spike CD8 responses, likely underestimated virus-specific expansions, and missed private and CD4 specificities.

Library construction relied on 5' RACE. Sequenced on a NextSeq 500. To correct for sequencing error and PCR bias, the TCR library protocol tagged individual cDNA molecules with unique molecular identifiers. TCR alpha and beta chains were both sequenced, and the abundances of alpha and beta sequences in each sample were closely correlated with each other. Per the authors' processing: Decombinator V4 was used to annotate the V gene, J gene and CDR3 of the TCR sequences. Expanded TCRs were defined as changing significantly between any two time points under a Poisson model with p below 0.0001. TCR abundances were normalised to the total number of TCRs sequenced in each sample and reported as counts per million. TRAV1-2 paired with TRAJ12, TRAJ20 or TRAJ33 defined MAIT TCRs, while TRAV10 paired with TRAJ18 defined iNKT TCRs. VDJdb, accessed 1 November 2021, was searched for CMV, EBV and SARS-CoV-2 annotated TCRs, with TCRs annotated for multiple antigens excluded. The public reads were reanalyzed by TCRdb: fastp trimming at Q25, MiXCR alignment, in-frame beta chains only. Every entry covers one CDR3 protein and lists the most common genes and DNA from its rows. The V and J calls reflect TCRdb's pipeline rather than the authors' work. This sample is represented by almost 65,000 distinct CDR3 sequences; 4.9% of them were singletons. The ten largest clones represent around 5.2% of the sample.

The study was a case-control design nested within a healthcare worker cohort in London, UK, with weekly nasopharyngeal swab PCR tests and blood sampling. Healthcare workers were recruited between 23 and 31 March 2020, during the week of the UK lockdown, and were followed weekly for up to roughly 16 weeks. This clonotype was counted at least ten times. Its specific antigen is unknown. Base quality data are lacking; no much larger clone is found one base away. Inclusive of the bounding cysteine and phenylalanine, the CDR3 is 17 residues long. Only the CDR3 portion is preserved as DNA: 51 bases, with reading frame beginning at the first base. V has 10 bases trimmed and J has 6 bases trimmed; junction bases matching no gene number 19.

This chain joins TRBV12-3 or TRBV12-4 to TRBJ2-1; the junction holds 9 bases that match TRBD1. The sequenced material came from whole blood. This sequence originates from an adult who was a healthcare worker with PCR-confirmed SARS-CoV-2 infection or an uninfected control (not recorded which). For the CDR3, the sequence is CATRARAGTGMGNEQFF. The DNA is as follows: TGTGCCACCAGAGCTCGAGCCGGGACAGGGATGGGCAATGAGCAGTTCTTC.